This T cell receptor (beta chain) was sequenced during a study of cytomegalovirus exposure and HLA in healthy donors. Remarks on this clone: Its antigen is undetermined.

The CDR3 loop spans 14 amino acids. V lost 3 bases and J 8 bases, leaving 14 bases between the germline ends. CDR1 is KGHSH, CDR2 LQKENI, per germline. General observations from the study: Sequencing likely produced, as an artifact, a cluster of highly shared sequence variants. A later analysis linked a missense DCLRE1C variant to TCR beta V- and J-gene trimming.

Researchers ran the PCR with 60 Vbeta and 13 Jbeta primers. Profiled with immunoSEQ multiplex PCR; TCRdb holds only in-frame clones, not every one. Among 80,000 to 130,000 clones, 76% were seen once, and the ten largest hold 4%. The sequenced sample consisted of PBMCs. V and J are TRBV18 and TRBJ1-5, with D possibly being TRBD1 (6 bases). The sequence came from a woman in her forties or fifties in good health and CMV-seropositive. CDR3 sequence reads: CASSPYRAEKPQHF. CDR3 nucleotides: TGTGCCAGCTCACCTTACAGGGCCGAAAAGCCCCAGCATTTT.